The clone carrying this T cell receptor beta chain has just one count. J lost 1 base, V lost 4 bases, and 3 bases had no gene match. This CDR3 has 15 amino acids. Germline assignment: CDR1 MNHEY and CDR2 SMNVEV (reference sequence). Sequenced by immunoSEQ multiplex PCR; TCRdb stores in-frame clones only, minus some. Of a few hundred thousand clones in the sample, 65% were seen once. This entry belongs to a study of shared clonotypes between healthy human individuals. The rearrangement uses TRBV27 and TRBJ1-4; 7 bases fit TRBD1. The sequenced sample was memory CD4+ T cells sorted from blood. Specified subset: CD45RA-negative fraction. This clonotype was sampled from a man aged 25-40 years in good health. The CDR3 DNA follows: TGTGCCAGCAGTTATACAGGGGTAACTAATGAAAAACTGTTTTTT. It encodes CASSYTGVTNEKLFF.